The 26 T cell receptor beta chains reported below all come from one sample, sequenced in a study of T cells in Graves' hyperthyroidism and ophthalmopathy. The TCR beta CDR3 regions underwent amplification using RNA transcripts as the source. The primer set for the first-round RT-PCR of the TCR CDR3 was HTBI. TCRdb processed the multiplex PCR reads anew with MiXCR; each CDR3 protein has one entry. The repertoire holds 280,000 or so distinct CDR3 sequences, with about 16% as singletons. Sequencing was carried out using blood. These receptors all come from a woman in her forties or fifties with Graves' hyperthyroidism that later progressed to Graves' ophthalmopathy.

J is TRBJ2-7 and V is TRBV4-1; 13 bases line up with TRBD2. The CDR3 covers 15 residues. In germline, CDR1 is MGHRA, CDR2 YSYEKL. Trimming cost V 0 bases and J 7 bases; bases outside gene matches: 3. The CDR3 DNA reads as TGCGCCAGCAGCCAAGAACTAGCGGGAGGGCGGGAGCAGTACTTC. This gives the protein CASSQELAGGREQYF.

This clonotype was picked up a small number of times. The chain carries TRBV19 and TRBJ2-2, with a possible D match to TRBD1 (6 bases). The CDR3 loop spans 16 amino acids. V gave up 7 bases and J gave up 0 bases, with 15 bases separating them. Germline lookup yields CDR1 LNHDA and CDR2 SQIVND (reference sequence). The DNA of the CDR3 is TGTGCCAGTACCACGAGGACAGAAACGAACACCGGGGAGCTGTTTTTT. Residues: CASTTRTETNTGELFF.

The rearrangement joins TRBV5-1 to TRBJ2-7; tentative D call: TRBD1 (5 bases). CDR1 SGHRS and CDR2 YFSETQ come from the germline V gene. This CDR3 has 13 residues. V lost 6 bases and J 6 bases, leaving 16 bases between the germline ends. This CDR3 is CASMGDRGCEQYF. The CDR3 coding sequence is TGCGCCAGCATGGGCGACAGAGGCTGCGAGCAGTACTTC.

This clonotype was detected ten times or more. The chain couples TRBV6-1 to TRBJ2-5, with 12 bases lining up with TRBD2. The V gene end was trimmed by 6 bases and the J gene end by 3 bases; junction bases not matched to a gene: 2. The CDR3 length is 14 residues. The germline gives CDR1 MNHNS, CDR2 SASEGT. The CDR3 is CASRPSGGEETQYF. CDR3 bases: TGTGCCAGCAGGCCTAGCGGGGGGGAAGAGACCCAGTACTTC.

V is TRBV28 and J is TRBJ2-4; TRBD2 matches 7 bases. The CDR3 is 15 residues long. The V and J ends lost 1 base and 9 bases, in that order; junction bases with no gene match: 9. Germline V gene lookup returns CDR1 MDHEN and CDR2 SYDVKM. The chain's CDR3 is CASSLSWRGSGIQYF. The CDR3 DNA is TGTGCCAGCAGTTTATCCTGGCGGGGGTCGGGCATTCAGTACTTC.

This clonotype has just a few counts. Mismatch with germline at one junction end may stem from a read error. This chain links TRBV14 with TRBJ1-5; D gene unclear. Looked up from germline, CDR1 is SGHDN and CDR2 is FVKESK. The CDR3 runs 13 residues. CDR3 residues: CASSQARNQPQHF. CDR3 DNA: TGTGCCAGCAGCCAGGCCAGAAATCAGCCCCAGCACTTT.

The V gene is TRBV7-9, the J gene TRBJ2-3; D might be TRBD1 (5 bases). Germline CDR1 SEHNR, CDR2 FQNEAQ (reference sequence). Trimming removed 5 bases from V and 6 bases from J, with 24 bases in between. This CDR3 contains 17 residues. This CDR3 reads CASSHQMRTLRVDTQYF. CDR3 coding DNA: TGTGCCAGCAGCCATCAAATGAGGACACTCCGAGTGGATACGCAGTATTTT.

This clonotype was found many times. The chain uses TRBV2 and TRBJ2-4; a possible D gene is TRBD1 (6 bases). Germline lookup yields CDR1 SNHLY and CDR2 FYNNEI. Trimming took off 2 bases at V and 9 bases at J, with 11 bases between the two ends. The CDR3 extends over 13 amino acids. The CDR3: CASSESQGLIQYF. CDR3 sequence (DNA): TGTGCCAGCAGTGAAAGTCAGGGGCTCATTCAGTACTTC.

The sample holds many counts of this clonotype. The chain links TRBV6-1 to TRBJ2-1; the D is unclear. Trimming removed 5 bases at V and 6 bases at J, with 8 bases between. Germline-derived CDR1 and CDR2 are MNHNS and SASEGT. This CDR3 region has 12 residues. The chain's CDR3 is CASSYLGNEQFF. CDR3 sequence (DNA): TGTGCCAGCAGTTACCTGGGCAATGAGCAGTTCTTC.

This clonotype was detected ten times or more. The J gene is TRBJ2-7, the V gene TRBV5-1, with D maybe TRBD2 (5 bases). The CDR3 covers 12 residues. Per the germline V gene, CDR1 is SGHRS and CDR2 is YFSETQ. Trimming left V 0 bases short and J 4 bases short, with 5 bases between. In nucleotides, the CDR3 is TGCGCCAGCAGCTTGGAGCGGTACGAGCAGTACTTC. Its translation: CASSLERYEQYF.

This clonotype occurred many times. The V call is TRBV20-1, the J call TRBJ1-2, with D perhaps matching TRBD1 (5 bases). The germline CDR1 and CDR2 sequences are DFQATT and SNEGSKA (reference sequence). V shed 7 bases and J shed 3 bases, with 12 bases lying between them. The CDR3 is 12 amino acids. CDR3 nucleotides: TGCAGTGTAACCGAGGGGTACTATGGCTACACCTTC. Its translation is CSVTEGYYGYTF.

This clonotype was seen many times. The rearrangement uses TRBV7-3 and TRBJ2-5; D remains unclear. The V end was cut by 2 bases, the J end by 6 bases, with 10 bases between. Per germline, CDR1 SGHTA and CDR2 FQGTGA. This CDR3 is 13 amino acids long. This chain's CDR3 is CASSLWADQTQYF. The CDR3 nucleotides read TGTGCCAGCAGCTTATGGGCAGACCAGACCCAGTACTTC.

This clonotype occurred many times. The CDR3: CASSLDPGSNQPQHF. The CDR3 DNA follows: TGCGCCAGCAGCTTGGACCCAGGAAGCAATCAGCCCCAGCATTTT. This chain uses TRBV5-1 with TRBJ1-5; no reliable D call. The ends were cut back, 0 bases at V and 1 base at J, with 8 bases in the middle. Per the germline V gene, CDR1 is SGHRS and CDR2 is YFSETQ. The CDR3 length is 15 residues.

This clonotype was counted many times. This chain links TRBV12-3 or TRBV12-4 with TRBJ1-5, with D maybe TRBD1 (5 bases). The CDR3 loop spans 13 amino acids. V was trimmed by 8 bases and J by 2 bases, leaving 10 bases between them. CDR3 loop: CASGLGRNQPQHF. The CDR3 DNA reads TGTGCCAGCGGCCTGGGGCGCAATCAGCCCCAGCATTTT.

As to this clonotype: Germline is not matched at one junction end, which may reflect a read error. V usage is TRBV4-3 and J usage is TRBJ2-2; D remains ambiguous. CDR1 and CDR2 (germline): LGHNA, YSLEER. CDR3 size: 13 residues. DNA for the CDR3: TGCGCCAGCAGCCAATGGAACGCCGGGGAGCTGTTTTTT. Translated, it gives CASSQWNAGELFF.

This chain connects TRBV5-1 to TRBJ1-2, with 11 bases lining up with TRBD1. Germline CDR1 is SGHRS and CDR2 is YFSETQ. The length of the CDR3 is 13 residues. J lost 7 bases, V lost 4 bases, and 3 bases had no gene match. The CDR3 nucleotides read TGCGCCAGCAGCGGACAGGGGGCCGGTGGCTACACCTTC. This encodes CASSGQGAGGYTF.

This chain joins TRBV28 and TRBJ2-1, with 9 bases matching TRBD2. The CDR3 length is 14 residues. The junction had 3 bases not matched to a gene; V was cut back by 3 bases and J by 6 bases. CDR1 MDHEN and CDR2 SYDVKM come from the germline V gene. Here the CDR3 DNA reads TGTGCCAGCAGTTTGCAGCGGGAGGTCAATGAGCAGTTCTTC. Its translation: CASSLQREVNEQFF. The full variable domain, rest sourced from reference TRBV28 and TRBJ2-1, is DVKVTQSSRYLVKRTGEKVFLECVQDMDHENMFWYRQDPGLGLRLIYFSYDVKMKEKGDIPEGYSVSREKKERFSLILESASTNQTSMYLCASSLQREVNEQFFGPGTRLTVL.

Comments on this clonotype: A read error may be the cause here, since a much bigger clone is one base away. The genes are TRBV30 and TRBJ2-7; D call uncertain. The germline V gene has CDR1 GTSNPN and CDR2 SVGIG (reference sequence). The CDR3 covers 15 residues. The CDR3 sequence is CARSASARGFYEQYF. CDR3 in DNA: TGTGCCCGGAGTGCCTCGGCCCGCGGATTCTACGAGCAGTACTTC.

This clonotype has ten or more counts. The rearrangement links TRBV5-1 to TRBJ2-3; D not resolved. V was shortened by 4 bases and J by 0 bases, with 9 bases between the two germline ends. The CDR3 is made up of 14 amino acids. Germline CDR1 reads SGHRS; CDR2 reads YFSETQ. CDR3: CASSPAKSTDTQYF. The CDR3 nucleotides are TGCGCCAGCAGCCCCGCGAAAAGCACAGATACGCAGTATTTT.

This clonotype was detected many times. The chain couples TRBV5-1 to TRBJ1-1; weak D call: TRBD1 (5 bases). The CDR3 length is 13 residues. Germline V gene data show CDR1 as SGHRS and CDR2 as YFSETQ. Trimming removed 2 bases from V and 4 bases from J, with 9 bases in between. The chain's CDR3 is CASSFRRGTEAFF. In DNA, the CDR3 is TGCGCCAGCAGCTTTAGGAGGGGCACTGAAGCTTTCTTT.

The table lists this clonotype with many counts. This chain links TRBV3-1 with TRBJ1-1, with unresolved D. CDR1 is LGHDT and CDR2 is YNNKEL in the germline V gene (reference sequence). Deletions cut 11 bases from V and 1 base from J, with 14 bases between. The CDR3 covers 13 residues. The CDR3 DNA reads TGTGCCTCGGGTCAGGCCAGGAACACTGAAGCTTTCTTT. Its protein product is CASGQARNTEAFF.

This clonotype occurred many times. This rearrangement joins TRBV7-8 to TRBJ2-3, with D unclear. Trimming removed 4 bases at V and 1 base at J, with 6 bases between. The CDR3 totals 13 residues. CDR1 SGHVS and CDR2 FQNEAQ come from the germline V gene. This CDR3 is CASSSLGTDTQYF. CDR3 sequence (DNA): TGTGCCAGCAGCTCACTGGGCACAGATACGCAGTATTTT. The entire variable domain, with the rest obtained from reference TRBV7-8 and TRBJ2-3, is as follows: GAGVSQSPRYKVAKRGQDVALRCDPISGHVSLFWYQQALGQGPEFLTYFQNEAQLDKSGLPSDRFFAERPEGSVSTLKIQRTQQEDSAVYLCASSSLGTDTQYFGPGTRLTVL.

The J gene is TRBJ2-7, the V gene TRBV30, with D perhaps TRBD1 or TRBD2 (7 bases each). This CDR3 is 13 amino acids long. Trimming cost V 1 base and J 6 bases, with 13 bases left between them. Germline CDR1 and CDR2: GTSNPN and SVGIG (reference sequence). CDR3 in DNA: TGTGCCTGGAGTGGACAGGGACTACCCGAGCAGTACTTC. Protein product: CAWSGQGLPEQYF.

This clonotype was found many times. V and J are TRBV2 and TRBJ2-2; perhaps D is TRBD1 or TRBD2 (6 bases each). CDR1 is SNHLY and CDR2 is FYNNEI in the germline V gene. The CDR3 length is 12 residues. Trimming removed 9 bases from V and 6 bases from J, with 11 bases in between. Here the CDR3 reads CARRGESGELFF. In DNA, the CDR3 is TGTGCCAGGAGGGGGGAGTCCGGGGAGCTGTTTTTT.

This clonotype was seen many times. The chain joins TRBV20-1 to TRBJ2-1, with D hard to call. The CDR3 length is 16 residues. CDR1 DFQATT and CDR2 SNEGSKA come from the germline V gene (reference sequence). The V and J ends lost 0 bases and 7 bases respectively, with 19 bases between them. The CDR3 reads CSARDPSPGEDNEQFF. The CDR3 DNA is TGCAGTGCTAGAGACCCTTCTCCCGGAGAAGATAATGAGCAGTTCTTC.

The sample holds a few counts of this clonotype. V gene TRBV27 combines with J gene TRBJ1-6, with TRBD1 matching 8 bases. CDR3 length: 15 amino acids. The germline gives CDR1 MNHEY, CDR2 SMNVEV (reference sequence). V shed 9 bases, J shed 9 bases, and the junction held 13 bases outside the gene matches. The CDR3 sequence is CASKNSGTGTSPLHF. For the CDR3, the DNA is TGTGCCAGTAAGAATTCCGGGACAGGAACTTCACCCCTCCACTTT.